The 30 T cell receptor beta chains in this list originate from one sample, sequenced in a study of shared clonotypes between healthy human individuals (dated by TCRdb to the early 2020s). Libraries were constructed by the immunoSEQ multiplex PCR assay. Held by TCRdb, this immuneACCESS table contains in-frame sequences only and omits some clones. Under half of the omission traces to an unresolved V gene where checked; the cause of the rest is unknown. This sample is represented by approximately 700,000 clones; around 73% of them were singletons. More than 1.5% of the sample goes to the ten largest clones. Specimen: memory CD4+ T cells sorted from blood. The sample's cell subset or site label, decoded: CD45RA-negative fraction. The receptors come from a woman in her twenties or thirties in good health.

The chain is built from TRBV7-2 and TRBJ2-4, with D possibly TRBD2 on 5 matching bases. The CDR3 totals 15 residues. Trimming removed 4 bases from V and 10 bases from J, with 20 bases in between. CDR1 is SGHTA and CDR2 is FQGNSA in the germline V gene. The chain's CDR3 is CASSYRQRTEAIQYF. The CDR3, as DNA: TGTGCCAGCAGCTACCGACAAAGGACGGAGGCGATTCAGTACTTC.

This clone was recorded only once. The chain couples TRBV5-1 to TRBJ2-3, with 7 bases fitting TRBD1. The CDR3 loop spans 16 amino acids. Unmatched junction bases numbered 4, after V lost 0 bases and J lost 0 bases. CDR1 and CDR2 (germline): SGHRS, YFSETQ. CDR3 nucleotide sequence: TGCGCCAGCAGCTTGGACAGGGGATTGAGCACAGATACGCAGTATTTT. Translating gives CASSLDRGLSTDTQYF. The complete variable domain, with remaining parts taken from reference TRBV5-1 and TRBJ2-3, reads KAGVTQTPRYLIKTRGQQVTLSCSPISGHRSVSWYQQTPGQGLQFLFEYFSETQRNKGNFPGRFSGRQFSNSRSEMNVSTLELGDSALYLCASSLDRGLSTDTQYFGPGTRLTVL.

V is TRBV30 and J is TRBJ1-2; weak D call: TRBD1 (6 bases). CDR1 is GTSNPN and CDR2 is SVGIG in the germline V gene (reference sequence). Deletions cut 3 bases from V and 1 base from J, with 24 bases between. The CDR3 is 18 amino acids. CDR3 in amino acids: CAWRGSGQIAWVNYGYTF. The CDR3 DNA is TGTGCCTGGAGGGGTTCAGGACAGATCGCCTGGGTTAACTATGGCTACACCTTC.

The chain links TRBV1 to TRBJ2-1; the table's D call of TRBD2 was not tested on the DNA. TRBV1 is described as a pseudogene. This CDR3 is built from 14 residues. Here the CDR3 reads CTSIKRGDYNEQFF. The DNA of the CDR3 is TGCACCAGCATTAAGCGGGGAGACTACAATGAGCAGTTCTTC.

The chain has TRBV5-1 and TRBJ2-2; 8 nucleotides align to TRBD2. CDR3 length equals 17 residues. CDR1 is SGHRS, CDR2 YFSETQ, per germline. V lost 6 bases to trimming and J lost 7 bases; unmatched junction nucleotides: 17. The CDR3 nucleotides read TGCGCCAGCACCCAAAGAGCGGGAGTGGCTGCTGGCGGGGAGCTGTTTTTT. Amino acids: CASTQRAGVAAGGELFF.

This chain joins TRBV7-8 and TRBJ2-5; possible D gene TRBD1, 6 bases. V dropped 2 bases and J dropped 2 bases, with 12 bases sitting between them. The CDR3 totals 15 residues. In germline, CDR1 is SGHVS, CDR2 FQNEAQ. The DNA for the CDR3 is TGTGCCAGCAGCTTACGCGCGCAGGGGCAAGAGACCCAGTACTTC. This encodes CASSLRAQGQETQYF.

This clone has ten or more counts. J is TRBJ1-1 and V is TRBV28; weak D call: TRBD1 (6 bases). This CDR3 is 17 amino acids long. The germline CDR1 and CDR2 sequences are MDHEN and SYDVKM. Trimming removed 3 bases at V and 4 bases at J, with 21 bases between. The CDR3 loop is CASSFPKYRVSGTEAFF. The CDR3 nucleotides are TGTGCCAGCAGTTTTCCTAAATACAGGGTCTCGGGCACTGAAGCTTTCTTT.

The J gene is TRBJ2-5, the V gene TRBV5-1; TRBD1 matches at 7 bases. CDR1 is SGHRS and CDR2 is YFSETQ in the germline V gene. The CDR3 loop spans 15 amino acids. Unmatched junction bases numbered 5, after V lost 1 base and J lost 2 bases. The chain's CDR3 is CASSLSGRGQETQYF. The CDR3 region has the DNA TGCGCCAGCAGCTTGAGCGGCAGGGGGCAAGAGACCCAGTACTTC. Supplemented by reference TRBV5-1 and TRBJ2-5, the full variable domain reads KAGVTQTPRYLIKTRGQQVTLSCSPISGHRSVSWYQQTPGQGLQFLFEYFSETQRNKGNFPGRFSGRQFSNSRSEMNVSTLELGDSALYLCASSLSGRGQETQYFGPGTRLLVL.

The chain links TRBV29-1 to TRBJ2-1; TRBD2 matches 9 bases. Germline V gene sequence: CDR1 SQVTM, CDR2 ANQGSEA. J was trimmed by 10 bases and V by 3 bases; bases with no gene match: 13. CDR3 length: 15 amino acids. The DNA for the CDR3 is TGCAGCGTTGATGGTATAGCGGGAGAAGAAGGAGAGCAGTTCTTC. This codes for CSVDGIAGEEGEQFF.

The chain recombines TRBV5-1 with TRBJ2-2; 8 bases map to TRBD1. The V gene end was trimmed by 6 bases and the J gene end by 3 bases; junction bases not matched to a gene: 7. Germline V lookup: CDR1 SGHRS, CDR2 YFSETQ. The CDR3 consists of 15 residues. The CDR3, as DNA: TGCGCCAGCACCCCGGACAGGGCGGACACCGGGGAGCTGTTTTTT. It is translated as CASTPDRADTGELFF. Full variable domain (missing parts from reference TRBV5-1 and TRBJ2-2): KAGVTQTPRYLIKTRGQQVTLSCSPISGHRSVSWYQQTPGQGLQFLFEYFSETQRNKGNFPGRFSGRQFSNSRSEMNVSTLELGDSALYLCASTPDRADTGELFFGEGSRLTVL.

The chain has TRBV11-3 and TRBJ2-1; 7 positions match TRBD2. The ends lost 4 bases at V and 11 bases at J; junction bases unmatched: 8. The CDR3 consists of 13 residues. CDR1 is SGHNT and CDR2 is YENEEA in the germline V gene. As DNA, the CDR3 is TGTGCCAGCAGCTCGCCCGAGCGGGGAAAGCAGTTCTTC. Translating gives CASSSPERGKQFF.

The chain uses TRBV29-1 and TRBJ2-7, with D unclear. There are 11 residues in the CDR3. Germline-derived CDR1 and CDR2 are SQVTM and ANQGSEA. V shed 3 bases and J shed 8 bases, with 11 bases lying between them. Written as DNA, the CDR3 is TGCAGCGTTGAGTCCGATGTCAAGCAGTACTTC. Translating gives CSVESDVKQYF.

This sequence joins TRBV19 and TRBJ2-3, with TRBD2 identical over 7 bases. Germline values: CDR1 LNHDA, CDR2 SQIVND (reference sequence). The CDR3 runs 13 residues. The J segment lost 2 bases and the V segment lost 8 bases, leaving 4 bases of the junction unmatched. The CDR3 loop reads CASASGFTDTQYF. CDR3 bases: TGTGCCAGTGCTAGCGGATTCACAGATACGCAGTATTTT.

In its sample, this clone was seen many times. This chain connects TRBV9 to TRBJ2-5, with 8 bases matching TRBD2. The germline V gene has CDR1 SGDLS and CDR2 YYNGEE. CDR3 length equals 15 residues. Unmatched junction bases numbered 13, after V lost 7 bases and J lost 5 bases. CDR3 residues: CASVGGEPPPETQYF. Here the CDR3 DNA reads TGTGCCAGCGTCGGGGGGGAGCCGCCCCCGGAGACCCAGTACTTC.

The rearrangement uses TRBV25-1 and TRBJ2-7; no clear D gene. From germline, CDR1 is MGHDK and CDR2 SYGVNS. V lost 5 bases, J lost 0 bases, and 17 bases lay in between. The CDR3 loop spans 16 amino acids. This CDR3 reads CASSLDMGPNSYEQYF. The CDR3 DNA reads TGTGCCAGCAGTCTCGACATGGGCCCGAACTCCTACGAGCAGTACTTC.

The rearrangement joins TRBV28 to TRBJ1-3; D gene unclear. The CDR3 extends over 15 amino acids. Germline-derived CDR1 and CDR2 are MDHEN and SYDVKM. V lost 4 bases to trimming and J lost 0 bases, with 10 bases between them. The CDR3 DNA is TGTGCCAGCAGTTACGGGAGGGCCTCTGGAAACACCATATATTTT. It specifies CASSYGRASGNTIYF.

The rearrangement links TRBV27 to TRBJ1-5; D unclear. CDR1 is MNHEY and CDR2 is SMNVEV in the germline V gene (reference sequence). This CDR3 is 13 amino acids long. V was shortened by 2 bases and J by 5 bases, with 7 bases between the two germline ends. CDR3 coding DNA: TGTGCCAGCAGTTTAAGGGAACATCAGCCCCAGCATTTT. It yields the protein CASSLREHQPQHF.

CDR3 in amino acids: CASSPRQGPSDTQYF. The CDR3 nucleotides read TGTGCCAGCAGCCCCAGACAGGGGCCCTCAGATACGCAGTATTTT. The chain links TRBV28 to TRBJ2-3, with 8 bases identical to TRBD1. Germline CDR1 is MDHEN and CDR2 is SYDVKM. This CDR3 is built from 15 residues. The junction had 9 bases not matched to a gene; V was cut back by 6 bases and J by 4 bases.

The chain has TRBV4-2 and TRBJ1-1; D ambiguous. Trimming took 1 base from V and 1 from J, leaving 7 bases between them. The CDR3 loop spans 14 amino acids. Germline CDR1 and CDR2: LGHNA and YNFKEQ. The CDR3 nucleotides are TGTGCCAGCAGCCAAGGAAGGTCGAACACTGAAGCTTTCTTT. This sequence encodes CASSQGRSNTEAFF.

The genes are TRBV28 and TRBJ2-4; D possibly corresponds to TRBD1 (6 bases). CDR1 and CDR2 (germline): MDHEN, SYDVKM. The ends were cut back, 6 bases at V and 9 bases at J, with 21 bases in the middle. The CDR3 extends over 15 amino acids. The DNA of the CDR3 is TGTGCCAGCAGCTCCTACAGGGCAAGTCTGGCCATTCAGTACTTC. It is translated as CASSSYRASLAIQYF.

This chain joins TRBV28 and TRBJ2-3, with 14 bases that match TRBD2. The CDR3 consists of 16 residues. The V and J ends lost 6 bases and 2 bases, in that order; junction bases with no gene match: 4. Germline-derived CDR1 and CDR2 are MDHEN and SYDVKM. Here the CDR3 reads CASSPGLAGATDTQYF. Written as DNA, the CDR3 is TGTGCCAGCAGCCCGGGACTAGCGGGGGCCACAGATACGCAGTATTTT.

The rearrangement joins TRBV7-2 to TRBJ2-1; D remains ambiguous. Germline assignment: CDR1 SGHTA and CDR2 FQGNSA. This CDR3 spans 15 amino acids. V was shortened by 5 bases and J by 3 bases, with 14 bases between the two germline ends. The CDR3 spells CASSLVALGYNEQFF. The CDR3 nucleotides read TGTGCCAGCAGCCTAGTTGCGCTGGGCTACAATGAGCAGTTCTTC.

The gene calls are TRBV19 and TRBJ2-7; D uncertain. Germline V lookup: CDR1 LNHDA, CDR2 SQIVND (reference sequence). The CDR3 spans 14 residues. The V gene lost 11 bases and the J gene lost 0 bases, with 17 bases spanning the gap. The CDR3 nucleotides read TGTGCCTCCGGGCTCTCGGCTAGCTCCTACGAGCAGTACTTC. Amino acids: CASGLSASSYEQYF.

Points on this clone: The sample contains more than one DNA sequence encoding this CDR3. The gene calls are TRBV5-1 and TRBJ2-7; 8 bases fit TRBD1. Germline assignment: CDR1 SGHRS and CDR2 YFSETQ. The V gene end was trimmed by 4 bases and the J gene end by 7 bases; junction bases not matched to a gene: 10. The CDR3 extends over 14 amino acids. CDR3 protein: CASSLGTGSLEQYF. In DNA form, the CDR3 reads TGCGCCAGCAGCCTCGGGACAGGTTCGTTGGAGCAGTACTTC.

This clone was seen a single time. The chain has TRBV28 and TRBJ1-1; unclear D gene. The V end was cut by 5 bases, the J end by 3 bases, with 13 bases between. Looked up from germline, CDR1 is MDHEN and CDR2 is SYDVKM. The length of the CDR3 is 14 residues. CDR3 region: CASSPGDVYTEAFF. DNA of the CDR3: TGTGCCAGCAGTCCCGGAGACGTTTACACTGAAGCTTTCTTT. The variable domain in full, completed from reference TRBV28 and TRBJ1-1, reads DVKVTQSSRYLVKRTGEKVFLECVQDMDHENMFWYRQDPGLGLRLIYFSYDVKMKEKGDIPEGYSVSREKKERFSLILESASTNQTSMYLCASSPGDVYTEAFFGQGTRLTVV.

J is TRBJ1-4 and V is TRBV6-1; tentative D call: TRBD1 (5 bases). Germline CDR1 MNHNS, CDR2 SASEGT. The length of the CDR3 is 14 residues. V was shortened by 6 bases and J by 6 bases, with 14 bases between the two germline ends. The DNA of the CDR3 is TGTGCCAGCAGCCGATCCCGGGGGGATGAAAAACTGTTTTTT. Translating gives CASSRSRGDEKLFF.

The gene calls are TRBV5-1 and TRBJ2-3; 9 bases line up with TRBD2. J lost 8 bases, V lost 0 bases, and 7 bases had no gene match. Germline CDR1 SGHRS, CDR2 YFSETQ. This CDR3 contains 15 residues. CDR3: CASSLGAGGSGTQYF. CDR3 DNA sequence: TGCGCCAGCAGCTTGGGAGCGGGAGGATCCGGTACGCAGTATTTT.

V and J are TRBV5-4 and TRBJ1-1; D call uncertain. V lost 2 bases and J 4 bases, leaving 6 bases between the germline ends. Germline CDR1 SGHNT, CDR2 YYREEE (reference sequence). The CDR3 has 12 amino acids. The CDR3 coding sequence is TGTGCCAGCAGCTTCAGTCCCACTGAAGCTTTCTTT. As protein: CASSFSPTEAFF.

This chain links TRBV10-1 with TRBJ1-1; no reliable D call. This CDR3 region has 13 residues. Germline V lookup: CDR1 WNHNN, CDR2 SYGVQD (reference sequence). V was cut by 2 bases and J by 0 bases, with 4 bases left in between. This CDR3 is CASSERVNTEAFF. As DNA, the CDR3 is TGCGCCAGCAGTGAGAGGGTGAACACTGAAGCTTTCTTT.

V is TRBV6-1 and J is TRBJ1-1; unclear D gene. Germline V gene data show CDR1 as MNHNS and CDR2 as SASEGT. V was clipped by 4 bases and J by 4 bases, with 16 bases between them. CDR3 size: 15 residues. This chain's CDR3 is CASSVNYGRPTEAFF. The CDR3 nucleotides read TGTGCCAGCAGTGTCAATTACGGGAGACCCACTGAAGCTTTCTTT.